This record concerns one T cell receptor beta chain sequence. The data derive from a study of blood T cells in healthy people across ages. After removal of 7 bases from V and 6 bases from J, the junction contained 6 bases not matched to a gene. CDR3 length equals 15 residues. CDR1 is MNHEY and CDR2 is SMNVEV in the germline V gene (reference sequence). Through a sample-barcoded 5' primer and a J-beta primer mix, a second PCR was run for roughly 6 to 11 cycles. TCRdb itself ran the 5' RACE reads through MiXCR, one entry per CDR3 protein. Of about 1.6 million distinct CDR3 sequences in the sample, about 32% are singletons; the top ten hold approximately 10%.

The sequencing sample was made of blood. The chain employs TRBV27 and TRBJ2-7; 16 bases are a match to TRBD2. This clonotype originated in a woman in her 30s in good health. CDR3 in DNA: TGTGCCAGCAACGCCGGGACTAGCGGGAGGGGCGAGCAGTACTTC. The encoded protein is CASNAGTSGRGEQYF.